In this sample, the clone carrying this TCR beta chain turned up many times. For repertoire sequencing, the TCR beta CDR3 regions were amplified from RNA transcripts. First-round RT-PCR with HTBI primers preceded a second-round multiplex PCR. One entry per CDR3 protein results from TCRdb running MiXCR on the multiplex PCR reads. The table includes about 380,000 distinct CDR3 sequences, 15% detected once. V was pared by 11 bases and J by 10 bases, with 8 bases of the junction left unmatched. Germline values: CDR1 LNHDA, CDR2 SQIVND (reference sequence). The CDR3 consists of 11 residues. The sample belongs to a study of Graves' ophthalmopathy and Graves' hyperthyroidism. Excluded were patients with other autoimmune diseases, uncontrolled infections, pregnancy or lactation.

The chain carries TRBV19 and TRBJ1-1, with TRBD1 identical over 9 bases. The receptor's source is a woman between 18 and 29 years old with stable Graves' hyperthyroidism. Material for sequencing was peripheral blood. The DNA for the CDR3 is TGTGCCTGTCGGGACAGGGACAGAGCTTTCTTT. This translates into CACRDRDRAFF.